This T cell receptor beta chain was captured by sequencing in a study of blood T cell repertoires in COVID-19. Across the whole study: COVID-19 samples from acute and convalescent phases originated in the United States, Italy and Spain.

The CDR3 sequence is 13 residues long. The germline V and J ends were trimmed by 3 bases and 4 bases, with 9 bases remaining between them. Using immunoSEQ multiplex PCR, the repertoire was profiled, and TCRdb retains in-frame clones only, with some absent. The sample consists of about 90,000 clones, 60% to 85% of them appearing once. The sequence came from a man aged 70 or older with acute or convalescent COVID-19. The chain uses TRBV12-3 or TRBV12-4 and TRBJ2-5; weak D call: TRBD2 (6 bases). Sequencing was done on a sample of peripheral blood. The CDR3 sequence is CASSLGGLETQYF. The CDR3 nucleotides are TGTGCCAGCAGTTTGGGGGGTTTAGAGACCCAGTACTTC.